The sequence of this T cell receptor beta chain was determined in a study of cytomegalovirus exposure and HLA in healthy donors. Findings of the study overall: Later analysis identified several of the most significant clusters that appeared linked to common viral pathogens. The study recorded around 160 TCR beta chains that were cytomegalovirus-associated. Later analysis demonstrated an association between a missense DCLRE1C variant and TCR beta V- and J-gene trimming.

The CDR3 spans 15 residues. Germline assignment: CDR1 MNHEY and CDR2 SVGAGI. J was trimmed by 8 bases and V by 1 base; bases with no gene match: 6. This clone showed up just once. Its antigen is unidentified. The PCR ran on 60 Vbeta and 13 Jbeta primers. The table came from immunoSEQ multiplex PCR; TCRdb's copy has only in-frame clones and leaves some out. The sample carries 90,000 to 140,000 clones, 70% to 80% recorded once. Sequencing was performed on PBMCs. The sequence was obtained from a man aged 25-45 years in good health and CMV-seronegative. The chain combines TRBV6-5 with TRBJ2-1, with 9 bases identical to TRBD2. CDR3 loop: CASSYWAGGGDEQFF. The CDR3 coding sequence is TGTGCCAGCAGTTACTGGGCGGGGGGGGGAGATGAGCAGTTCTTC.